What follows are 21 T cell receptor beta chains derived from one specimen sequenced in a study of control samples from healthy donors and cancer patients (dated by TCRdb to 2018 to 2020). The library was prepared using the immunoSEQ multiplex PCR assay. TCRdb holds this immuneACCESS table with in-frame rearrangements only. Some clones are missing; in checked studies, unresolved V genes explain under half, and the rest has no known cause. The sample records over 120,000 clones, around 90% of which are singletons. Approximately 3.4% of the sample goes to the ten largest clones. The sequenced sample was blood. These receptors all stem from a man in his thirties or forties in good health.

The chain is built from TRBV6-6 and TRBJ1-2; D not certain. CDR3 size: 14 residues. Trimming stripped 2 bases from V and 2 bases from J, with 9 bases between. Germline V lookup: CDR1 MNHNY, CDR2 SVGAGI (reference sequence). As DNA, the CDR3 is TGTGCCAGCAGTTACGGATCAGGAAACTATGGCTACACCTTC. Protein sequence: CASSYGSGNYGYTF.

The V and J genes are TRBV14 and TRBJ1-1; D remains ambiguous. This CDR3 is built from 16 residues. Germline CDR1 SGHDN, CDR2 FVKESK. Trimming took off 1 base at V and 0 bases at J, with 12 bases between the two ends. The CDR3 coding sequence is TGTGCCAGCAGCCAAGGGGTACGAGCATTGAACACTGAAGCTTTCTTT. This sequence encodes CASSQGVRALNTEAFF. Based on the CDR3 plus reference TRBV14 and TRBJ1-1, the full variable domain is EAGVTQFPSHSVIEKGQTVTLRCDPISGHDNLYWYRRVMGKEIKFLLHFVKESKQDESGMPNNRFLAERTGGTYSTLKVQPAELEDSGVYFCASSQGVRALNTEAFFGQGTRLTVV.

This chain connects TRBV6-6 to TRBJ1-1; D gene uncertain. This CDR3 has 13 amino acids. The V gene lost 2 bases and the J gene lost 3 bases, with 7 bases spanning the gap. Germline V CDR1 and CDR2: MNHNY, SVGAGI (reference sequence). The CDR3 reads CASSYPGDTEAFF. The CDR3, as DNA: TGTGCCAGCAGTTACCCAGGTGACACTGAAGCTTTCTTT.

The V and J genes are TRBV29-1 and TRBJ1-3; no firm D call. CDR3 length equals 13 residues. Germline loops: CDR1 SQVTM, CDR2 ANQGSEA. Trimming removed 3 bases from V and 2 bases from J, with 8 bases in between. The CDR3 here is CSVESLTGNTIYF. Written as DNA, the CDR3 is TGCAGCGTTGAGTCACTTACTGGAAACACCATATATTTT.

The chain employs TRBV30 and TRBJ1-2, with a weak D call TRBD1 (5 bases). CDR3 length: 13 residues. V lost 3 bases and J lost 0, with 8 bases in between. Germline V lookup: CDR1 GTSNPN, CDR2 SVGIG (reference sequence). CDR3 in amino acids: CAWRTAANYGYTF. CDR3 bases: TGTGCCTGGAGGACAGCAGCTAACTATGGCTACACCTTC. Together with reference TRBV30 and TRBJ1-2, the CDR3 gives the full variable domain: SQTIHQWPATLVQPVGSPLSLECTVEGTSNPNLYWYRQAAGRGLQLLFYSVGIGQISSEVPQNLSASRPQDRQFILSSKKLLLSDSGFYLCAWRTAANYGYTFGSGTRLTVV.

This chain joins TRBV30 and TRBJ2-7; D remains unclear. Germline V gives CDR1 GTSNPN, CDR2 SVGIG (reference sequence). The CDR3 extends over 11 amino acids. The V end lost 2 bases, the J end lost 6 bases, and 8 bases lay between the germline ends. The CDR3 region has the DNA TGTGCCTGGAGTATCCAGTTCGAGCAGTACTTC. Protein: CAWSIQFEQYF.

The rearrangement links TRBV4-1 to TRBJ1-1; possibly TRBD1 for D (5 bases). CDR1 MGHRA and CDR2 YSYEKL come from the germline V gene. V was trimmed by 0 bases and J by 0 bases, leaving 8 bases between them. This CDR3 is 15 amino acids long. CDR3 loop: CASSQEPDMNTEAFF. The CDR3, as DNA: TGCGCCAGCAGCCAAGAGCCGGACATGAACACTGAAGCTTTCTTT.

The chain links TRBV21-1 to TRBJ1-3. TRBV21-1 is listed as a pseudogene. This CDR3 region has 15 residues. Here the CDR3 DNA reads TGTGCCAGCAGCAGCGGGACATCGGCTGGAAACACCATATATTTT. Translation gives CASSSGTSAGNTIYF.

The CDR3 coding sequence is TGTGCCAGTAGTATAGGCCCTATCACAGGGACGGCTAATGAAAAACTGTTTTTT. It yields the protein CASSIGPITGTANEKLFF. The V call is TRBV19, the J call TRBJ1-4; tentatively, D is TRBD1 (6 bases). V gave up 1 base and J gave up 3 bases, with 18 bases separating them. This CDR3 region has 18 residues. Germline CDR1 reads LNHDA; CDR2 reads SQIVND (reference sequence).

The chain links TRBV19 to TRBJ2-2; D might be TRBD2 (6 bases). The CDR3 is made up of 13 amino acids. V lost 4 bases to trimming and J lost 3 bases, with 6 bases between them. The germline V gene has CDR1 LNHDA and CDR2 SQIVND (reference sequence). The CDR3 coding sequence is TGTGCCAGTAGTAAGCGGGACACCGGGGAGCTGTTTTTT. The encoded protein is CASSKRDTGELFF.

The V and J genes are TRBV7-9 and TRBJ1-2, with TRBD1 identical over 10 bases. The junction had 5 bases not matched to a gene; V was cut back by 3 bases and J by 4 bases. Germline assignment: CDR1 SEHNR and CDR2 FQNEAQ (reference sequence). The CDR3 is made up of 15 amino acids. The CDR3 is CASSLGQGTTYGYTF. The CDR3 DNA reads as TGTGCCAGCAGCTTGGGACAGGGGACTACCTATGGCTACACCTTC.

The CDR3 DNA sequence: TGTGCCAGCAGCTCCCGTGTGGGGGGGGCCTATCCCTCCTACAATGAGCAGTTCTTC. Translation gives CASSSRVGGAYPSYNEQFF. The genes are TRBV6-6 and TRBJ2-1, with D perhaps matching TRBD2 (7 bases). V shed 6 bases and J shed 0 bases, with 24 bases lying between them. Germline V CDR1 and CDR2: MNHNY, SVGAGI (reference sequence). The CDR3 runs to 19 residues.

The rearrangement joins TRBV7-2 to TRBJ1-2; TRBD1 aligns across 9 bases. Germline V CDR1 and CDR2: SGHTA, FQGNSA. The V gene end was trimmed by 4 bases and the J gene end by 5 bases; junction bases not matched to a gene: 5. This CDR3 contains 14 residues. The CDR3 DNA reads as TGTGCCAGCAGCTATCGGGACAGGGCATATGGCTACACCTTC. Translation gives CASSYRDRAYGYTF.

This clone was picked up one time. This sequence joins TRBV6-5 and TRBJ1-3; the D is unclear. In germline, CDR1 is MNHEY, CDR2 SVGAGI. The CDR3 is 13 amino acids. Trimming left V 6 bases short and J 0 bases short, with 6 bases between. CDR3 DNA sequence: TGTGCCAGCAGCGAGGGCTCTGGAAACACCATATATTTT. It encodes CASSEGSGNTIYF.

The rearrangement links TRBV6-5 to TRBJ2-7, with TRBD2 as a possible D gene (6 bases). V gave up 5 bases and J gave up 5 bases, with 16 bases separating them. The CDR3 spans 14 residues. Germline V gene data show CDR1 as MNHEY and CDR2 as SVGAGI. CDR3 nucleotide sequence: TGTGCCAGCAGTACCTCGTCGCGGGGCAACGAGCAGTACTTC. Amino acid sequence: CASSTSSRGNEQYF.

V and J are TRBV27 and TRBJ1-6; 8 positions match TRBD1. With V trimmed by 4 bases and J by 4 bases, 3 bases remained unmatched. CDR1 MNHEY and CDR2 SMNVEV come from the germline V gene (reference sequence). The CDR3 runs 15 residues. CDR3: CASSSGDRYNSPLHF. The CDR3 DNA sequence: TGTGCCAGCAGTTCGGGGGACAGGTATAATTCACCCCTCCACTTT.

V is TRBV5-1 and J is TRBJ2-2; 13 bases map to TRBD2. Trimming took 3 bases from V and 5 from J; bases not matched to a gene: 4. CDR1 is SGHRS, CDR2 YFSETQ, per germline. This CDR3 is built from 16 residues. The CDR3 nucleotides are TGCGCCAGCAGCTCAGGACTAGCGGGGGCAACCGGGGAGCTGTTTTTT. The encoded protein is CASSSGLAGATGELFF. Full variable domain (missing parts from reference TRBV5-1 and TRBJ2-2): KAGVTQTPRYLIKTRGQQVTLSCSPISGHRSVSWYQQTPGQGLQFLFEYFSETQRNKGNFPGRFSGRQFSNSRSEMNVSTLELGDSALYLCASSSGLAGATGELFFGEGSRLTVL.

The DNA of the CDR3 is TGCAGCGTTGATCCCACAGGGGCGGAAGCTGAAGCTTTCTTT. It encodes CSVDPTGAEAEAFF. The chain uses TRBV29-1 and TRBJ1-1; TRBD1 matches 7 bases. The ends lost 3 bases at V and 6 bases at J; junction bases unmatched: 10. This CDR3 spans 14 amino acids. Germline CDR1 and CDR2: SQVTM and ANQGSEA.

The chain employs TRBV18 and TRBJ1-1, with D possibly matching TRBD1 (5 bases). CDR3 length: 15 amino acids. Germline V gene lookup returns CDR1 KGHSH and CDR2 LQKENI. V lost 3 bases, J lost 2 bases, and 13 bases lay in between. CDR3 amino acids: CASSPLTVYNTEAFF. CDR3 DNA sequence: TGTGCCAGCTCACCGTTGACAGTTTATAACACTGAAGCTTTCTTT.

This clone was recorded only once. The V gene is TRBV12-5, the J gene TRBJ1-1, with a possible D match to TRBD1 (5 bases). Trimming shortened V by 1 base and J by 7 bases, and 16 bases separated the two germline ends. The CDR3 spans 15 residues. Per germline, CDR1 LGHNT and CDR2 FRNRAP. The CDR3 reads CASGLGTSGSFEAFF. The DNA of the CDR3 is TGTGCTAGTGGTTTGGGAACATCAGGGAGCTTTGAAGCTTTCTTT.

This chain joins TRBV9 and TRBJ2-3, with D possibly called TRBD1 or TRBD2 (6 bases each). The V gene's germline CDR1 is SGDLS and CDR2 YYNGEE. Trimming removed 3 bases from V and 2 bases from J, with 10 bases in between. The CDR3 runs 14 residues. As DNA, the CDR3 is TGTGCCAGCAGCGGACGGGGGCCCACAGATACGCAGTATTTT. Translating it yields CASSGRGPTDTQYF.